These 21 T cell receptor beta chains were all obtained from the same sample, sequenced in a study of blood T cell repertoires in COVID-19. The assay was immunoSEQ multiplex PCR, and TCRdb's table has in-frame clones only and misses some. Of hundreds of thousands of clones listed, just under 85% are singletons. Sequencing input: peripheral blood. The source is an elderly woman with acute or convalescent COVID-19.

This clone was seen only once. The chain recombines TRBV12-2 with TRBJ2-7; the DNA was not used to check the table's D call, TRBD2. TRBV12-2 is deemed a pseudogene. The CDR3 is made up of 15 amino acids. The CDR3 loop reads CASRLVLLAKDEQYF. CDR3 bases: TGTGCAAGTCGCTTAGTTCTTCTAGCTAAAGACGAGCAGTACTTC.

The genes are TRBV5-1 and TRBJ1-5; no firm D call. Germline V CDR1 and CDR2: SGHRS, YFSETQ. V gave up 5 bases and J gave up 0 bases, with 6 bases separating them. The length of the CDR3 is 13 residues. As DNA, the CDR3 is TGCGCCAGCAGGTTCAATAGCAATCAGCCCCAGCATTTT. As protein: CASRFNSNQPQHF. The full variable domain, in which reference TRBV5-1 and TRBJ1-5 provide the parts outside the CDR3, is KAGVTQTPRYLIKTRGQQVTLSCSPISGHRSVSWYQQTPGQGLQFLFEYFSETQRNKGNFPGRFSGRQFSNSRSEMNVSTLELGDSALYLCASRFNSNQPQHFGDGTRLSIL.

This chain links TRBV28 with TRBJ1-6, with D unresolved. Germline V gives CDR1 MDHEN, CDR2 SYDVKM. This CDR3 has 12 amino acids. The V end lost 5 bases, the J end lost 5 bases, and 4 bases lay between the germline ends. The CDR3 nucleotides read TGTGCCAGCAGTCTAAATAATTCACCCCTCCACTTT. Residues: CASSLNNSPLHF. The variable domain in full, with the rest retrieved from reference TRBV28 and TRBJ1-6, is DVKVTQSSRYLVKRTGEKVFLECVQDMDHENMFWYRQDPGLGLRLIYFSYDVKMKEKGDIPEGYSVSREKKERFSLILESASTNQTSMYLCASSLNNSPLHFGNGTRLTVT.

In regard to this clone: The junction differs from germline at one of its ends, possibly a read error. CDR3 sequence: CASGLVERGYGYTF. The CDR3 nucleotides are TGTGCTAGTGGTCTGGTCGAACGGGGCTATGGCTACACCTTC. The chain carries TRBV12-5 and TRBJ1-2; D gene unclear. Looked up from germline, CDR1 is LGHNT and CDR2 is FRNRAP. This CDR3 has 14 amino acids. The full variable domain, in which reference TRBV12-5 and TRBJ1-2 provide the parts outside the CDR3, is DARVTQTPRHKVTEMGQEVTMRCQPILGHNTVFWYRQTMMQGLELLAYFRNRAPLDDSGMPKDRFSAEMPDATLATLKIQPSEPRDSAVYFCASGLVERGYGYTFGSGTRLTVV.

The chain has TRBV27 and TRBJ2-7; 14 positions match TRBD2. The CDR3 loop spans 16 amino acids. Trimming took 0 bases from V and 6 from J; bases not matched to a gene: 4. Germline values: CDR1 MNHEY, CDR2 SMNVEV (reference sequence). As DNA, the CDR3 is TGTGCCAGCAGTTTATCAGGACTAGCGGGAGGCCGCGAGCAGTACTTC. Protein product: CASSLSGLAGGREQYF.

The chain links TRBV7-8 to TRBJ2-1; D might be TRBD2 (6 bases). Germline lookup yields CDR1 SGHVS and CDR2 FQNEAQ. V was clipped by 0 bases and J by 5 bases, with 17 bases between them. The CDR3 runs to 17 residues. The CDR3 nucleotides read TGTGCCAGCAGCTTAGCGCTAGGGAGGCCTTTAAACAATGAGCAGTTCTTC. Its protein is CASSLALGRPLNNEQFF.

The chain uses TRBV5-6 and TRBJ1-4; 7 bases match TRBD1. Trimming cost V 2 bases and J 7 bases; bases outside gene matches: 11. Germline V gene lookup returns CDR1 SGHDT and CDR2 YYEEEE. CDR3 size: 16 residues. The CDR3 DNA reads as TGTGCCAGCAGCTTACGCCCAAGGCAGGGGGTTGAAAAACTGTTTTTT. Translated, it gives CASSLRPRQGVEKLFF.

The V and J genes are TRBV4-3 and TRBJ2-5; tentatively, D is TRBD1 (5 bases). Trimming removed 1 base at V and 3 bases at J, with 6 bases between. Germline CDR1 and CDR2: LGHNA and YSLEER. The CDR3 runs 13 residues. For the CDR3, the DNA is TGCGCCAGCAGCCAAGGCAGGGAAGAGACCCAGTACTTC. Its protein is CASSQGREETQYF.

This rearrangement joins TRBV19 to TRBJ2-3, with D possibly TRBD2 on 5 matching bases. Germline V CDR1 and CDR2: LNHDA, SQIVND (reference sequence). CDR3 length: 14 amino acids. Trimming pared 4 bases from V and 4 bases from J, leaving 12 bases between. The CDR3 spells CASSSRRAADTQYF. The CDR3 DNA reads TGTGCCAGTAGTAGCAGGCGAGCGGCAGATACGCAGTATTTT. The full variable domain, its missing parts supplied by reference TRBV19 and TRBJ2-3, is DGGITQSPKYLFRKEGQNVTLSCEQNLNHDAMYWYRQDPGQGLRLIYYSQIVNDFQKGDIAEGYSVSREKKESFPLTVTSAQKNPTAFYLCASSSRRAADTQYFGPGTRLTVL.

The CDR3, as DNA: TGCGCCAGCAGCCACCCCGGGACAGGGGGCTACGAGCAGTACTTC. Translation: CASSHPGTGGYEQYF. This chain uses TRBV5-1 with TRBJ2-7, with TRBD1 identical over 11 bases. The V and J ends lost 4 bases and 3 bases, in that order; junction bases with no gene match: 6. The CDR3 has 15 amino acids. CDR1 and CDR2 from the germline V gene are SGHRS and YFSETQ.

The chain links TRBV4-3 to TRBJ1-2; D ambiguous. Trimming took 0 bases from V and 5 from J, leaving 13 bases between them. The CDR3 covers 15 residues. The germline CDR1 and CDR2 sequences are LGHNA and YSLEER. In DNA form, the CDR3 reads TGCGCCAGCAGCCAAGATCGGCAGGCGCGTTATGGCTACACCTTC. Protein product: CASSQDRQARYGYTF.

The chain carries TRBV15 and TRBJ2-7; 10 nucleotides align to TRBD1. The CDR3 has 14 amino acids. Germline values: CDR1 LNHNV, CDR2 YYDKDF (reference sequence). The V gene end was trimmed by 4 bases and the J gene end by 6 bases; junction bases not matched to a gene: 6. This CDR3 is CATSIGQGVGEQYF. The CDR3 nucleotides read TGTGCCACCAGCATAGGACAGGGGGTCGGCGAGCAGTACTTC.

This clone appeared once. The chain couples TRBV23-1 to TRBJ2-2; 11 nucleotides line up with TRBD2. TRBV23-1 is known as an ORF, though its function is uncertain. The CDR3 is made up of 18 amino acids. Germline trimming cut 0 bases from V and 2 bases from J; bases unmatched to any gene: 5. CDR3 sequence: CASSQSASGGRNTGELFF. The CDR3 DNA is TGCGCCAGCAGTCAATCGGCTAGCGGGGGGCGAAACACCGGGGAGCTGTTTTTT.

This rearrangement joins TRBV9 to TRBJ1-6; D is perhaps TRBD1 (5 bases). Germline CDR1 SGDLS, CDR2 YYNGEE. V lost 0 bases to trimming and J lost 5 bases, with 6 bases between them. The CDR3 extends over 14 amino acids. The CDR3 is CASSVAQDNSPLHF. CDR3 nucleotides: TGTGCCAGCAGCGTAGCACAGGATAATTCACCCCTCCACTTT.

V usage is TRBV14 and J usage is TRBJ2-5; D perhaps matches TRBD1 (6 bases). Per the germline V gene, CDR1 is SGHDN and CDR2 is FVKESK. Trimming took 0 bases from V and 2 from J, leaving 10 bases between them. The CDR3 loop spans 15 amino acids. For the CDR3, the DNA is TGTGCCAGCAGCCAAGATACGACAGGACAAGAGACCCAGTACTTC. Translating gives CASSQDTTGQETQYF.

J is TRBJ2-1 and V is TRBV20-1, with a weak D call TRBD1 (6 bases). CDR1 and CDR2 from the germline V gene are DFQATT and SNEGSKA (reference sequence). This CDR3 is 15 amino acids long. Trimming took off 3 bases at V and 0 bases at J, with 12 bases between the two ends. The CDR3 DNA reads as TGCAGTGCTAGTTGGGACAAGAGCTCCTACAATGAGCAGTTCTTC. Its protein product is CSASWDKSSYNEQFF.

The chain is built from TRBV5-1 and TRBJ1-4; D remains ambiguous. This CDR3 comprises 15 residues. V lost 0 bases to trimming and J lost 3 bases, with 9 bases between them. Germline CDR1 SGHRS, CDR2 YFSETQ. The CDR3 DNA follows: TGCGCCAGCAGCTTGGCCGCCAGATCTAATGAAAAACTGTTTTTT. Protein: CASSLAARSNEKLFF.

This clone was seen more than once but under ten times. The CDR3 spells CASSQPGQGPNYGYTF. CDR3 nucleotide sequence: TGTGCCAGCAGCCAGCCGGGACAGGGGCCCAACTATGGCTACACCTTC. The chain joins TRBV3-1 (or the pseudogene TRBV3-2) to TRBJ1-2; 10 bases agree with TRBD1. The CDR3 sequence is 16 residues long. The germline CDR1 and CDR2 sequences are LGHDT and YNNKEL (reference sequence). J lost 2 bases, V lost 3 bases, and 6 bases had no gene match.

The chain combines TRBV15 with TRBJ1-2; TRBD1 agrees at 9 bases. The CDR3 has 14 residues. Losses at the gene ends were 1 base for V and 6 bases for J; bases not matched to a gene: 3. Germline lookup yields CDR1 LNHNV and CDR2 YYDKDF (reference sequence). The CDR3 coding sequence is TGTGCCACCAGCAGAGGGGGGACAGGGAATGGCTACACCTTC. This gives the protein CATSRGGTGNGYTF.

CDR3 sequence (DNA): TGTGCCAGCAGCCCCGGGACCCCGGGGGTGGATACGCAGTATTTT. Its protein is CASSPGTPGVDTQYF. The chain couples TRBV11-2 to TRBJ2-3; weak D call: TRBD2 (6 bases). V dropped 5 bases and J dropped 6 bases, with 18 bases sitting between them. This CDR3 region has 15 residues. Germline V gene sequence: CDR1 SGHAT, CDR2 FQNNGV.

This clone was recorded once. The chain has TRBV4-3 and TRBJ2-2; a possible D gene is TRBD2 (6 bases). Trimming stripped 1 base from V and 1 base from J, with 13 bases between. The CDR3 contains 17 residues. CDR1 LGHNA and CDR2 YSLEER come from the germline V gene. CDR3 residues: CASSQVPAGMNTGELFF. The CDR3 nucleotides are TGCGCCAGCAGCCAAGTCCCGGCGGGAATGAACACCGGGGAGCTGTTTTTT.